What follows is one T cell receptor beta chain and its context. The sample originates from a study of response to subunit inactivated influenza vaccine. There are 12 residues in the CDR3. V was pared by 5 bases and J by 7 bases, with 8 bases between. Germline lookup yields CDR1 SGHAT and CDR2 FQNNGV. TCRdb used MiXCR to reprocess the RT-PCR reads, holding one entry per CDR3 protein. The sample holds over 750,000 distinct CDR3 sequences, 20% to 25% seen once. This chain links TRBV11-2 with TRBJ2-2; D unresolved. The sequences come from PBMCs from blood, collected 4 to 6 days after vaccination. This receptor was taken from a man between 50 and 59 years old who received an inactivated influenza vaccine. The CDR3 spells CASSLPFGELFF. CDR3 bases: TGTGCCAGCAGCCTACCCTTCGGGGAGCTGTTTTTT.